The 3 T cell receptor beta chains reported below all come from one sample, sequenced in a study of shared clonotypes between healthy human individuals. Assay used: immunoSEQ multiplex PCR; TCRdb lists only in-frame clones, some missing. The sample holds fewer than 400,000 clones; approximately 79% are singletons and the top ten take 9% to 12%. Sequencing was done on a sample of memory CD4+ T cells sorted from blood. Subset here: CD45RA-negative fraction. Receptors originate from a young man in good health.

The J gene is TRBJ2-7, the V gene TRBV6-1; D is perhaps TRBD2 (5 bases). The germline V gene encodes CDR1 MNHNS and CDR2 SASEGT. Trimming took 2 bases from V and 2 from J, leaving 13 bases between them. The length of the CDR3 is 15 residues. The CDR3 sequence is CASSEPGRSTYEQYF. CDR3 DNA sequence: TGTGCCAGCAGTGAACCGGGAAGATCAACCTACGAGCAGTACTTC.

The chain employs TRBV25-1 and TRBJ1-1; TRBD1 agrees at 8 bases. This CDR3 contains 15 residues. The germline V gene has CDR1 MGHDK and CDR2 SYGVNS. V shed 0 bases, J shed 1 base, and the junction held 1 base outside the gene matches. The CDR3 DNA sequence: TGTGCCAGCAGTGAATATGGGACAGGGAACACTGAAGCTTTCTTT. Translating gives CASSEYGTGNTEAFF.

The rearrangement uses TRBV10-1 and TRBJ2-1, with 7 nucleotides matching TRBD1. The CDR3 is 15 residues long. Trimming removed 0 bases from V and 11 bases from J; junction bases left unmatched: 10. Germline V gene data show CDR1 as WNHNN and CDR2 as SYGVQD (reference sequence). CDR3 DNA sequence: TGCGCCAGCAGTGAGTCGACAGGGCCCCTTAGGAAGCAGTTCTTC. This sequence encodes CASSESTGPLRKQFF.